The 22 T cell receptor beta chains below were found in one sample sequenced in a study of Ad26.COV2.S vaccination and SARS-CoV-2 variants. Treatment noted: some 20 received Ad26.COV2.S at low or high dose, single or two shots; roughly 5 received placebo; per-sample allocation not given. Sampling occurred on day 63 after the first vaccine or placebo injection. Repertoires were generated with immunoSEQ multiplex PCR, while TCRdb's copy carries only in-frame clones and drops some. This repertoire shows more than 300,000 clones, about 89% found once; its top ten account for about 4.6%. The source material was peripheral blood, sampled in a trial of Ad26.COV2.S vaccine versus placebo. These TCRs come from a person aged 18-60 years who received the Ad26.COV2.S COVID-19 vaccine or a placebo.

This sequence joins TRBV6-1 and TRBJ1-5, with a tentative D call TRBD1 (5 bases). CDR1 MNHNS and CDR2 SASEGT come from the germline V gene. V lost 0 bases to trimming and J lost 7 bases, with 10 bases between them. The CDR3 is 14 amino acids. Here the CDR3 reads CASSEAARDQPQHF. Here the CDR3 DNA reads TGTGCCAGCAGTGAAGCGGCTAGGGACCAGCCCCAGCATTTT.

J is TRBJ1-1 and V is TRBV6-5, with TRBD1 identical over 9 bases. The trim removed 4 bases at V and 0 bases at J, leaving 3 bases unmatched. Germline V gene sequence: CDR1 MNHEY, CDR2 SVGAGI. This CDR3 has 15 residues. The CDR3 DNA is TGTGCCAGCAGTTCCCGGACAGGGGTGAACACTGAAGCTTTCTTT. As protein: CASSSRTGVNTEAFF.

The genes are TRBV24-1 and TRBJ1-3; D uncertain. Germline V CDR1 and CDR2: KGHDR, SFDVKD. The CDR3 runs 13 residues. V lost 8 bases and J lost 1, with 8 bases in between. The CDR3 protein is CATTEPSGNTIYF. Written as DNA, the CDR3 is TGTGCCACCACGGAGCCGTCTGGAAACACCATATATTTT.

The chain combines TRBV13 with TRBJ1-4; 9 nucleotides agree with TRBD1. Losses at the gene ends were 4 bases for V and 8 bases for J; bases not matched to a gene: 8. Germline CDR1 PRHDT, CDR2 FYEKMQ (reference sequence). The CDR3 contains 15 residues. CDR3 residues: CASSSRDREEEKLFF. For the CDR3, the DNA is TGTGCCAGCAGCTCAAGGGACAGGGAAGAGGAAAAACTGTTTTTT.

The count of this clone is one. The J gene is TRBJ2-3, the V gene TRBV3-1 (or the pseudogene TRBV3-2), with 10 bases lining up with TRBD1. Germline assignment: CDR1 LGHDT and CDR2 YNNKEL (reference sequence). The trim removed 9 bases at V and 6 bases at J, leaving 9 bases unmatched. The CDR3 is 14 amino acids. CDR3 sequence: CASRDRGGDDTQYF. CDR3 coding DNA: TGTGCCAGTAGGGACAGGGGTGGGGATGATACGCAGTATTTT.

This clone was seen only a few times. V usage is TRBV7-9 and J usage is TRBJ1-4, with D uncertain. This CDR3 region has 15 residues. Germline assignment: CDR1 SEHNR and CDR2 FQNEAQ (reference sequence). V was trimmed by 1 base and J by 6 bases, leaving 12 bases between them. CDR3 DNA sequence: TGTGCCAGCAGCTTAGGGGCCTGGGTGGATGAAAAACTGTTTTTT. Its translation: CASSLGAWVDEKLFF. Combining the CDR3 with reference TRBV7-9 and TRBJ1-4 gives the whole variable domain DTGVSQNPRHKITKRGQNVTFRCDPISEHNRLYWYRQTLGQGPEFLTYFQNEAQLEKSRLLSDRFSAERPKGSFSTLEIQRTEQGDSAMYLCASSLGAWVDEKLFFGSGTQLSVL.

The chain uses TRBV5-1 and TRBJ1-2; a weak D match, TRBD1 (5 bases). The germline CDR1 and CDR2 sequences are SGHRS and YFSETQ. V gave up 4 bases and J gave up 7 bases, with 17 bases separating them. This CDR3 contains 14 residues. The CDR3 DNA sequence: TGCGCCAGCAGCCCCACGGTAGGGGTAGGTGGCTACACCTTC. As protein: CASSPTVGVGGYTF.

The chain recombines TRBV11-1 with TRBJ1-2, with D uncertain. V lost 5 bases, J lost 0 bases, and 7 bases lay in between. The CDR3 runs to 13 residues. CDR1 and CDR2 from the germline V gene are SGHAT and FQDESV (reference sequence). For the CDR3, the DNA is TGTGCCAGCAGCGAAACAGCTAACTATGGCTACACCTTC. Translation: CASSETANYGYTF.

The V and J genes are TRBV10-3 and TRBJ1-4; the match to TRBD1 covers 12 bases. V dropped 3 bases and J dropped 5; count of bases not matched to a gene: 13. CDR1 and CDR2 from the germline V gene are ENHRY and SYGVKD. CDR3 length equals 19 residues. DNA of the CDR3: TGTGCCATCAGTGAAAGGGGACAGGGGGCGTATTACCCAAATGAAAAACTGTTTTTT. It specifies CAISERGQGAYYPNEKLFF.

The sample holds a few counts of this clone. This chain uses TRBV30 with TRBJ2-2; TRBD1 is a possible D gene (5 bases). V dropped 0 bases and J dropped 5 bases, with 7 bases sitting between them. This CDR3 comprises 13 residues. The germline V gene encodes CDR1 GTSNPN and CDR2 SVGIG (reference sequence). CDR3 DNA sequence: TGTGCCTGGAGTGTACAGGATACCGGGGAGCTGTTTTTT. Its protein is CAWSVQDTGELFF.

The chain employs TRBV7-9 and TRBJ2-2; D remains unclear. Trimming left V 7 bases short and J 7 bases short, with 10 bases between. Germline V gene sequence: CDR1 SEHNR, CDR2 FQNEAQ (reference sequence). The CDR3 spans 12 residues. CDR3 in DNA: TGTGCCAGCACCCTTGGCAGCGGGGAGCTGTTTTTT. Its protein product is CASTLGSGELFF.

This chain links TRBV9 with TRBJ2-1, with 8 bases lining up with TRBD1. This CDR3 spans 15 amino acids. CDR1 SGDLS and CDR2 YYNGEE come from the germline V gene. V was clipped by 3 bases and J by 3 bases; unmatched bases: 5. The CDR3 coding sequence is TGTGCCAGCAGCGGTGGAGGGACAGGCTACAATGAGCAGTTCTTC. Its protein product is CASSGGGTGYNEQFF.

This clone was detected only once. V is TRBV5-6 and J is TRBJ1-1; 8 bases fit TRBD1. Germline CDR1 SGHDT, CDR2 YYEEEE. The CDR3 is 18 residues long. V lost 3 bases and J lost 0; bases outside the gene matches: 13. The CDR3 DNA follows: TGTGCCAGCAGCTCTGCCGACAGGGGATCAATCATGAACACTGAAGCTTTCTTT. Translation: CASSSADRGSIMNTEAFF.

This rearrangement joins TRBV6-5 to TRBJ1-3, with 11 bases matching TRBD1. Germline V gives CDR1 MNHEY, CDR2 SVGAGI. The CDR3 has 13 residues. Unmatched junction bases numbered 5, after V lost 6 bases and J lost 10 bases. The CDR3, as DNA: TGTGCCAGCAGCCGCGGGACAGGGGGAACCATATATTTT. Its translation is CASSRGTGGTIYF.

The chain is built from TRBV5-1 and TRBJ2-2; D might be TRBD1 or TRBD2, each matching 5 bases. Deletions cut 4 bases from V and 0 bases from J, with 13 bases between. The CDR3 sequence is 16 residues long. Germline V gene sequence: CDR1 SGHRS, CDR2 YFSETQ. DNA of the CDR3: TGCGCCAGCAGCGCCGCCGGGACGGCGAACACCGGGGAGCTGTTTTTT. It specifies CASSAAGTANTGELFF.

This sequence joins TRBV30 and TRBJ1-6; 7 bases line up with TRBD1. In germline, CDR1 is GTSNPN, CDR2 SVGIG (reference sequence). Trimming cost V 1 base and J 4 bases; bases outside gene matches: 16. There are 19 residues in the CDR3. CDR3 nucleotides: TGTGCCTGGAGTGCTATACCGGGACAGCGGACTAGTTATAATTCACCCCTCCACTTT. Residues: CAWSAIPGQRTSYNSPLHF.

DNA of the CDR3: TGTGCCAGCAGTTCCTCAATCTACAATGAGCAGTTCTTC. This codes for CASSSSIYNEQFF. The gene calls are TRBV12-3 or TRBV12-4 and TRBJ2-1; no clear D gene. The germline V and J ends were trimmed by 4 bases and 3 bases, with 7 bases remaining between them. The length of the CDR3 is 13 residues.

The J gene is TRBJ1-1, the V gene TRBV5-1; perhaps TRBD1 as D (6 bases). The CDR3 is made up of 16 amino acids. The V gene's germline CDR1 is SGHRS and CDR2 YFSETQ. V lost 3 bases and J 3 bases, leaving 18 bases between the germline ends. This chain's CDR3 is CASSSLGGEGDTEAFF. The CDR3 nucleotides read TGCGCCAGCAGCTCCCTTGGGGGCGAAGGGGACACTGAAGCTTTCTTT. Full variable domain (remainder filled in from reference TRBV5-1 and TRBJ1-1): KAGVTQTPRYLIKTRGQQVTLSCSPISGHRSVSWYQQTPGQGLQFLFEYFSETQRNKGNFPGRFSGRQFSNSRSEMNVSTLELGDSALYLCASSSLGGEGDTEAFFGQGTRLTVV.

This sequence joins TRBV7-9 and TRBJ1-5, with 8 bases that match TRBD1. J gave up 4 bases and V 2 bases, and 4 bases lay outside the gene matches. There are 15 residues in the CDR3. Germline CDR1 SEHNR, CDR2 FQNEAQ (reference sequence). The CDR3 nucleotides are TGTGCCAGCAGCTTAACAGGGGGTAGTAATCAGCCCCAGCATTTT. Residues: CASSLTGGSNQPQHF.

V usage is TRBV2 and J usage is TRBJ1-1; a possible D gene is TRBD1 (5 bases). This CDR3 comprises 14 residues. Trimming cost V 0 bases and J 4 bases, with 9 bases left between them. CDR1 and CDR2 (germline): SNHLY, FYNNEI. The CDR3 region has the DNA TGTGCCAGCAGTGAAGCTACAGGTATCACTGAAGCTTTCTTT. It translates to CASSEATGITEAFF.

The genes are TRBV3-1 (or the pseudogene TRBV3-2) and TRBJ1-2; D remains unclear. This CDR3 region has 15 residues. Germline-derived CDR1 and CDR2 are LGHDT and YNNKEL (reference sequence). V was trimmed by 0 bases and J by 5 bases, leaving 13 bases between them. The CDR3 DNA reads TGTGCCAGCAGCCAAGAACCTATCGGGGTTTATGGCTACACCTTC. Translation gives CASSQEPIGVYGYTF.

The chain joins TRBV28 to TRBJ1-5, with 8 bases matching TRBD1. Trimming took 6 bases from V and 3 from J; bases not matched to a gene: 4. The CDR3 contains 14 residues. Germline values: CDR1 MDHEN, CDR2 SYDVKM. CDR3 region: CASRTTGDNQPQHF. The CDR3 coding sequence is TGTGCCAGCAGGACGACAGGGGACAATCAGCCCCAGCATTTT.